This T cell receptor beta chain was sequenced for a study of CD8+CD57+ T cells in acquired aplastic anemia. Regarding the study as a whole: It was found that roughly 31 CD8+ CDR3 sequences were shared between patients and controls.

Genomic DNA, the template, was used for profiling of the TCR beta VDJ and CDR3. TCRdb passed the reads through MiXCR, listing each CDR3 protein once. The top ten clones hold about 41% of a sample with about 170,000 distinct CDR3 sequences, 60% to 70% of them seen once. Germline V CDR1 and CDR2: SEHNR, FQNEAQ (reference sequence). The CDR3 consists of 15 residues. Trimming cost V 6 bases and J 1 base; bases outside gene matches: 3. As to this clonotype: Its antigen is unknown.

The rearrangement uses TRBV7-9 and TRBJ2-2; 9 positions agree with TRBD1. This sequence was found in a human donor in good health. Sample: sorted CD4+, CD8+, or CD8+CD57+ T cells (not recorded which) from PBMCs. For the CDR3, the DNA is TGTGCCAGCAGTGGACAGGGGTGGAACACCGGGGAGCTGTTTTTT. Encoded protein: CASSGQGWNTGELFF.